This T cell receptor (beta chain) was retrieved from a study of T cells after yellow fever vaccination. Study details: Some fractions had low cell numbers, and these were prepared with SMART-Seq v4 Ultra Low Input. Study-level points and caveats: Though weaker, the secondary response peaked faster, on day 5 versus 15.

One entry per CDR3 protein results from TCRdb running MiXCR on the 5' RACE reads. This sample has under 400,000 distinct CDR3 sequences; 12% occur once, and the top ten carry more than 3%. Germline assignment: CDR1 LGHDT and CDR2 YNNKEL (reference sequence). The CDR3 loop spans 16 amino acids. V lost 4 bases, J lost 2 bases, and 3 bases stayed unmatched. This clonotype was observed a handful of times. Its antigen remains unknown. The sample was CD4+ T cells sorted from PBMCs, taken 15 days after the yellow fever booster vaccination. V and J are TRBV3-1 and TRBJ2-5, with 14 bases matching TRBD2. The clonotype was recovered from a man younger than 35 who received the YFV17D yellow fever vaccine. Here the CDR3 DNA reads TGTGCCAGCAGCCGTCGGACTAGCGGGGGGCAAGAGACCCAGTACTTC. It translates to CASSRRTSGGQETQYF.